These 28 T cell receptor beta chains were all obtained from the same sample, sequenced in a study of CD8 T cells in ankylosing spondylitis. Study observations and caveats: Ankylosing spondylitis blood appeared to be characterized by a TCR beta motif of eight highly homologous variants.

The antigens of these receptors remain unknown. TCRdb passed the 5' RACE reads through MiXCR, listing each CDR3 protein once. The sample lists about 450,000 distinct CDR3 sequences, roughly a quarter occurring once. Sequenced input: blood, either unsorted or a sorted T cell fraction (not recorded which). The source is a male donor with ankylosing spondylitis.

The CDR3 bases are TGTGCCAGCAGCACCACAGGGCGAACCGGGGAGCTGTTTTTT. Its translation is CASSTTGRTGELFF. The chain joins TRBV12-3 or TRBV12-4 to TRBJ2-2; D possibly corresponds to TRBD1 (6 bases). Trimming shortened V by 6 bases and J by 5 bases, and 13 bases separated the two germline ends. This CDR3 spans 14 amino acids.

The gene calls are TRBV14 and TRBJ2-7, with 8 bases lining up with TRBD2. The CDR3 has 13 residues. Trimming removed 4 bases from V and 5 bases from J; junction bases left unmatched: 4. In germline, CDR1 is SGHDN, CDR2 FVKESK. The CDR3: CASSLGAGDEQYF. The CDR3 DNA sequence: TGTGCCAGCAGCCTCGGAGCGGGAGACGAGCAGTACTTC.

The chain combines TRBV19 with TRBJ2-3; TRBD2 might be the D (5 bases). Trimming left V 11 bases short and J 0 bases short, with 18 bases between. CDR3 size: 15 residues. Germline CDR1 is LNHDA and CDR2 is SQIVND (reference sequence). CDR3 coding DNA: TGTGCCGCAAGCCCGGGGTCGATTAGCACAGATACGCAGTATTTT. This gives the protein CAASPGSISTDTQYF.

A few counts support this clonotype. This CDR3 is CSVEISSSYNEQFF. Written as DNA, the CDR3 is TGCAGCGTTGAAATTAGCTCCTCCTACAATGAGCAGTTCTTC. The chain links TRBV29-1 to TRBJ2-1; D is undetermined. The CDR3 totals 14 residues. Germline V lookup: CDR1 SQVTM, CDR2 ANQGSEA. Deletions cut 2 bases from V and 0 bases from J, with 8 bases between.

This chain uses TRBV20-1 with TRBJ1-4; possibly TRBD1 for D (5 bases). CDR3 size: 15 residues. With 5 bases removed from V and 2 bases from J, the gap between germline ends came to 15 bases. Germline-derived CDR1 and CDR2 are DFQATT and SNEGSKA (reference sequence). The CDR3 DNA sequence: TGCAGTGCTGGGGGGGGATCGGCGACTAATGAAAAACTGTTTTTT. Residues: CSAGGGSATNEKLFF.

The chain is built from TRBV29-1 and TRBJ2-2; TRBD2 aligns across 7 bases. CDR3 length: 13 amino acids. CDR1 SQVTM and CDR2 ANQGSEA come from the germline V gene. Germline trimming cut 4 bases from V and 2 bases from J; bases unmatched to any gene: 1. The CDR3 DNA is TGCAGCGTTGGGGGGGGAAACACCGGGGAGCTGTTTTTT. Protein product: CSVGGGNTGELFF.

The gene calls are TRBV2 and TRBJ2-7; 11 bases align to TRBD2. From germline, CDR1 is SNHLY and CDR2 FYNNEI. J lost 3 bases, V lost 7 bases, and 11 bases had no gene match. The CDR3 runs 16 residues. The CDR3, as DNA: TGTGCCAGCACTGGAGGGACTAGCGGAGGAATCTACGAGCAGTACTTC. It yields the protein CASTGGTSGGIYEQYF.

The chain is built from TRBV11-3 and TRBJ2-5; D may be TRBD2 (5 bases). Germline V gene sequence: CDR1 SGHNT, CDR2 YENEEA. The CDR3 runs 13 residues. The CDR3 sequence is CASQRALAETQYF. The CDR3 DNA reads TGTGCTAGTCAGAGGGCTCTCGCGGAGACCCAGTACTTC. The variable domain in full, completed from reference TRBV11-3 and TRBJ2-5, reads EAGVVQSPRYKIIEKKQPVAFWCNPISGHNTLYWYLQNLGQGPELLIRYENEEAVDDSQLPKDRFSAERLKGVDSTLKIQPAELGDSAVYLCASQRALAETQYFGPGTRLLVL.

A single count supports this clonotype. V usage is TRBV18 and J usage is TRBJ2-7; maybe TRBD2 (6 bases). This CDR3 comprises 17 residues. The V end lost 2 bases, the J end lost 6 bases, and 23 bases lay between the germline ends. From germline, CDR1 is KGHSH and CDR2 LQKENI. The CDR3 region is CASSPRGGYPLGSEQYF. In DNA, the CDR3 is TGTGCCAGCTCACCAAGAGGAGGGTATCCTCTAGGAAGCGAGCAGTACTTC.

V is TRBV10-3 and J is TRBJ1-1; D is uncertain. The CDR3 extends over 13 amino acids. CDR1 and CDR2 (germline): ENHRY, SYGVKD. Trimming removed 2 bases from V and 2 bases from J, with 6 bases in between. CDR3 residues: CAISEGVNTEAFF. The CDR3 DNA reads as TGTGCCATCAGTGAGGGTGTAAACACTGAAGCTTTCTTT.

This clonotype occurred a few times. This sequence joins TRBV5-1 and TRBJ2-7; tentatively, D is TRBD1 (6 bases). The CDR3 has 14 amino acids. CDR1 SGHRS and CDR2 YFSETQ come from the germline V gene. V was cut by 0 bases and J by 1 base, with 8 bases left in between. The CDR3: CASSLDGQSYEQYF. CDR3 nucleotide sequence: TGCGCCAGCAGCTTGGACGGACAGTCCTACGAGCAGTACTTC.

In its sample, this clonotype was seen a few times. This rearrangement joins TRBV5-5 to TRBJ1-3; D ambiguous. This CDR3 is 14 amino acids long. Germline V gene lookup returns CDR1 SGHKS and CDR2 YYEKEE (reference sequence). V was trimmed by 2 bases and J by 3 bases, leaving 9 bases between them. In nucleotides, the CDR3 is TGTGCCAGCAGCTTAGAGAGTGGTGGAAACACCATATATTTT. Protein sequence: CASSLESGGNTIYF.

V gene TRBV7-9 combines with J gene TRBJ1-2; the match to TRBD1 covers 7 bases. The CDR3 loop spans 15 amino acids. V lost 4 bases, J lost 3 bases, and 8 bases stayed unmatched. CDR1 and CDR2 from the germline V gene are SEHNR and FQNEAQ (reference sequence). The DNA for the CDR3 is TGTGCCAGCAGCTCCCCGACAGGGATAGACTATGGCTACACCTTC. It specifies CASSSPTGIDYGYTF.

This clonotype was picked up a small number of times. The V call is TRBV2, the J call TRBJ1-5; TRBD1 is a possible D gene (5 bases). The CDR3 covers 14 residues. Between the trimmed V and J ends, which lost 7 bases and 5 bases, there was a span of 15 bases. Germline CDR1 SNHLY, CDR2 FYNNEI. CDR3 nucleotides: TGTGCCAGCACCAGTCCGGGGGGGGATCAGCCCCAGCATTTT. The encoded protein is CASTSPGGDQPQHF.

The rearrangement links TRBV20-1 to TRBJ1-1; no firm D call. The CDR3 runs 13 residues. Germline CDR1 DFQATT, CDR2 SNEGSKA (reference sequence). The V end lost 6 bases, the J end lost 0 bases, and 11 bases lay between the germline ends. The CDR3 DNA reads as TGCAGTGCCGTGACAAGATTGAACACTGAAGCTTTCTTT. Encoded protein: CSAVTRLNTEAFF.

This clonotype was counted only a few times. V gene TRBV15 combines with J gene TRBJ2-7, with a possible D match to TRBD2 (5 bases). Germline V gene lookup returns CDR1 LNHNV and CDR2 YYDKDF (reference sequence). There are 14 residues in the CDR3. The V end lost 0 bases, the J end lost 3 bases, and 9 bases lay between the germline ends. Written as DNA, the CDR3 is TGTGCCACCAGCAGAGATGGAGGTCGCTACGAGCAGTACTTC. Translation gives CATSRDGGRYEQYF.

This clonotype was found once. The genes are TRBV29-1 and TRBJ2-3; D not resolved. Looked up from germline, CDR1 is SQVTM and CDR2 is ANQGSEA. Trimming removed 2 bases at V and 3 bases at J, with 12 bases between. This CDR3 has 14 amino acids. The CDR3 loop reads CSVERDTGTDTQYF. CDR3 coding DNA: TGCAGCGTTGAAAGGGATACTGGTACAGATACGCAGTATTTT.

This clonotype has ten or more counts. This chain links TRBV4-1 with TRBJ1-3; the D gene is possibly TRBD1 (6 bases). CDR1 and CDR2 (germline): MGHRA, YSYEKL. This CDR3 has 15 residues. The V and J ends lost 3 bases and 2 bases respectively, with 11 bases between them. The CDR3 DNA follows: TGCGCCAGCAGCCAGACAGGAGCCACTGGAAACACCATATATTTT. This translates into CASSQTGATGNTIYF.

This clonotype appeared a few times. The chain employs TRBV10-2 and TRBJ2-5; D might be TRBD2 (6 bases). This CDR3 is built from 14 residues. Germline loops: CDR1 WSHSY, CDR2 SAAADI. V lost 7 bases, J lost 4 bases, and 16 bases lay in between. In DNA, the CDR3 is TGCGCCAGCATGACTAGTTTTGCCAGAGAGACCCAGTACTTC. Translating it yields CASMTSFARETQYF.

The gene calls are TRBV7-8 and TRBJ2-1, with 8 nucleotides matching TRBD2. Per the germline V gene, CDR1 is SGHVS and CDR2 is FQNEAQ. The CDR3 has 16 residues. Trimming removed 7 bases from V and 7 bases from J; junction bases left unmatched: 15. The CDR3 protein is CASTYPGLAGGNEQFF. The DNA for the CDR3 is TGTGCCAGCACCTATCCAGGCCTAGCGGGCGGTAATGAGCAGTTCTTC.

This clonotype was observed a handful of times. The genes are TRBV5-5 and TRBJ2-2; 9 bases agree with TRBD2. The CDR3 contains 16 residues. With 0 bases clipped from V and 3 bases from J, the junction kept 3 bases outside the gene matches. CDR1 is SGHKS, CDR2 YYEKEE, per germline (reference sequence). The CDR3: CASSLVSGGYTGELFF. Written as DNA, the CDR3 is TGTGCCAGCAGCTTGGTTAGCGGGGGATACACCGGGGAGCTGTTTTTT.

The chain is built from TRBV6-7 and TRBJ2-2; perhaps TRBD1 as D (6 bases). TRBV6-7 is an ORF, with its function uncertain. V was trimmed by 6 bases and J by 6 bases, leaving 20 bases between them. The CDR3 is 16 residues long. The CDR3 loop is CASRSSGERSAGELFF. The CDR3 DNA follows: TGTGCCAGCAGAAGCTCAGGGGAGAGATCGGCCGGGGAGCTGTTTTTT.

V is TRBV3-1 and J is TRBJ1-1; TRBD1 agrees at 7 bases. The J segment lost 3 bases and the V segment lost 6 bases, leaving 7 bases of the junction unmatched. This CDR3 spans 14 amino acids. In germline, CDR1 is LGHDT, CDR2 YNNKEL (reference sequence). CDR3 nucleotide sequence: TGTGCCAGCAGTGGATCAGACAGGGACACTGAAGCTTTCTTT. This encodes CASSGSDRDTEAFF. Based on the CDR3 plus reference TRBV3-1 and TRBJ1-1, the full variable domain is DTAVSQTPKYLVTQMGNDKSIKCEQNLGHDTMYWYKQDSKKFLKIMFSYNNKELIINETVPNRFSPKSPDKAHLNLHINSLELGDSAVYFCASSGSDRDTEAFFGQGTRLTVV.

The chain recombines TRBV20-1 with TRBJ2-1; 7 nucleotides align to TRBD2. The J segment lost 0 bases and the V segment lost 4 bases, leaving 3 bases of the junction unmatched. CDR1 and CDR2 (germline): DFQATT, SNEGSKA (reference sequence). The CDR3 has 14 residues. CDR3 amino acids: CSATSGNSYNEQFF. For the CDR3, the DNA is TGCAGTGCTACCAGCGGGAACTCCTACAATGAGCAGTTCTTC.

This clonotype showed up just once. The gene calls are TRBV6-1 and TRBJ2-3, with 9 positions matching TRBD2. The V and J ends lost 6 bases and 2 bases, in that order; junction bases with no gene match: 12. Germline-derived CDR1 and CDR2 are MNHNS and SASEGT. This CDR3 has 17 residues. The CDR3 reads CASRPIGGRVLTDTQYF. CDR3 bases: TGTGCCAGCAGGCCGATCGGCGGGAGGGTTCTCACAGATACGCAGTATTTT.

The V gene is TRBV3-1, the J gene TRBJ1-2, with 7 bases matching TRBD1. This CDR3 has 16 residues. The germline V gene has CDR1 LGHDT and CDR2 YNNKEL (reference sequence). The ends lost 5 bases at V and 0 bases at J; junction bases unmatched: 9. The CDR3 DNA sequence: TGTGCCAGCAGCTCATACCGGGACAGAGCTAACTATGGCTACACCTTC. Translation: CASSSYRDRANYGYTF.

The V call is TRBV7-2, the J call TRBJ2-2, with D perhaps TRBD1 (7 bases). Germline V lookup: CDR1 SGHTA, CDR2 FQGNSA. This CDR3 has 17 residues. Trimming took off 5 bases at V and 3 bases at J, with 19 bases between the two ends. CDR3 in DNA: TGTGCCAGCAGCCTACGCCCAGGGGGGTCGGACACCGGGGAGCTGTTTTTT. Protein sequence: CASSLRPGGSDTGELFF.

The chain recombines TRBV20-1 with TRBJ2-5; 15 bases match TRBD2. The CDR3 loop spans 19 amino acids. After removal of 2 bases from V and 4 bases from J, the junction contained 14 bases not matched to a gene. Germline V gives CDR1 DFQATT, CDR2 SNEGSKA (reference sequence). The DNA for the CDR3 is TGCAGTGCTAGATCCCTCCGGACTAGCGGGAGGGGTCTAGGAGAGACCCAGTACTTC. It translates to CSARSLRTSGRGLGETQYF.